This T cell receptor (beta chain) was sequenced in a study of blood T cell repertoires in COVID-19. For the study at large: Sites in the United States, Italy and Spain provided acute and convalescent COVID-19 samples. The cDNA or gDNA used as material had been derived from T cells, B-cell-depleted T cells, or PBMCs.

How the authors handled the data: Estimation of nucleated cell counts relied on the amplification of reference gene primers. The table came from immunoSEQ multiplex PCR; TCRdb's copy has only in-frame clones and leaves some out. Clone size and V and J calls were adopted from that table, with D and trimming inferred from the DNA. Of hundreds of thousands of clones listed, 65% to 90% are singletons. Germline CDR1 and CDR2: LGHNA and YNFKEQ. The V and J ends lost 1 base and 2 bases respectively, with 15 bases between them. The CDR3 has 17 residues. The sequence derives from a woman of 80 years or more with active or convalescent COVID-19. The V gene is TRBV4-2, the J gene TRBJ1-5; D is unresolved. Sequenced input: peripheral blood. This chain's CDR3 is CASSQVNKEGGNQPQHF. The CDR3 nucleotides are TGTGCCAGCAGCCAAGTTAATAAAGAGGGTGGCAATCAGCCCCAGCATTTT.